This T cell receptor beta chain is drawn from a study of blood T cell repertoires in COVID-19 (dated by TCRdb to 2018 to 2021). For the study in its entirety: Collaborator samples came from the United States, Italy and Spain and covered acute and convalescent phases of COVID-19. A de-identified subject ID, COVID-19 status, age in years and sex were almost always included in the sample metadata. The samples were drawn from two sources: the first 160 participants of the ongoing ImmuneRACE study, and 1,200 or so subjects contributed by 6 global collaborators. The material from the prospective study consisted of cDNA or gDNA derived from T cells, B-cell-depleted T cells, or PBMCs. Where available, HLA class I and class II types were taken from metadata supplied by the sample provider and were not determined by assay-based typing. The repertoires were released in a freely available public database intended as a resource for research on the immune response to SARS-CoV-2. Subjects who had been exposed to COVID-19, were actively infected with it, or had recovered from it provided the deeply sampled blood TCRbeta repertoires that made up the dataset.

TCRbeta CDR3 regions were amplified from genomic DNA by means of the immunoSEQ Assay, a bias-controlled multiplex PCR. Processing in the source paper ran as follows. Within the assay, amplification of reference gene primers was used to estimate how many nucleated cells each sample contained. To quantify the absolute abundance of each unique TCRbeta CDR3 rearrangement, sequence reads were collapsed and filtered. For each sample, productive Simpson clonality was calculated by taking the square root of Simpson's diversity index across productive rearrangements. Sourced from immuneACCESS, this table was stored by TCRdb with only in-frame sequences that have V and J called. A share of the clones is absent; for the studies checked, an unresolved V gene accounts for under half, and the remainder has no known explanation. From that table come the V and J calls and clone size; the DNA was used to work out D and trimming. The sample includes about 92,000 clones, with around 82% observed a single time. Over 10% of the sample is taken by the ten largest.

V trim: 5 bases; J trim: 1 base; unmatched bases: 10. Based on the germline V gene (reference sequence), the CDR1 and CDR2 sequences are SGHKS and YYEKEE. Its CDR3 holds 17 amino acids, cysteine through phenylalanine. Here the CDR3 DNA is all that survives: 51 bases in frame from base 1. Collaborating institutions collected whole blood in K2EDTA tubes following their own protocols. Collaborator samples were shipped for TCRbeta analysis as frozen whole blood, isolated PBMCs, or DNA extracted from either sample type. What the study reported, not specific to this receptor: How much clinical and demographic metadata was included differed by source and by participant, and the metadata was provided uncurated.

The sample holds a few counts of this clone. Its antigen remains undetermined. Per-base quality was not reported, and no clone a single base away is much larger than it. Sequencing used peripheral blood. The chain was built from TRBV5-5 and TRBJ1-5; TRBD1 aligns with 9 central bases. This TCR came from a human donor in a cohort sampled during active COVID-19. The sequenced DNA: TGTGCCAGCAGTCCGGACAGGGGAGGATCGAGCAATCAGCCCCAGCATTTT. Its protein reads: CASSPDRGGSSNQPQHF.